This T cell receptor beta chain was observed in a study of blood T cell repertoires in COVID-19. Study overall: Acute and convalescent COVID-19 specimens originated in the United States, Italy and Spain.

Some clones are missing from TCRdb's copy, which holds only in-frame ones; the method was immunoSEQ multiplex PCR. Here the sample spans about 140,000 clones, approximately 80% being singletons. Cohort placement rested on clinical history that participants reported themselves. Germline V gives CDR1 SGHDT, CDR2 YYEEEE. The V gene end was trimmed by 4 bases and the J gene end by 4 bases; junction bases not matched to a gene: 7. CDR3 size: 15 residues. The specimen sequenced was PBMCs or T cells enriched from blood (not recorded which). This chain links TRBV5-6 with TRBJ1-1; 10 positions match TRBD1. The source is a woman in her late teens or twenties who had been exposed to COVID-19. The CDR3 here is CASSPIGTGATEAFF. CDR3 nucleotides: TGTGCCAGCAGCCCAATAGGGACAGGGGCCACTGAAGCTTTCTTT. Complete variable domain (other parts from reference TRBV5-6 and TRBJ1-1): DAGVTQSPTHLIKTRGQQVTLRCSPKSGHDTVSWYQQALGQGPQFIFQYYEEEERQRGNFPDRFSGHQFPNYSSELNVNALLLGDSALYLCASSPIGTGATEAFFGQGTRLTVV.